These 30 T cell receptor beta chains were sequenced from one sample in a study of CD8 T cells in ankylosing spondylitis. Study findings and constraints: Within ankylosing spondylitis blood, a TCR beta motif made up of seven to nine highly homologous variants appeared to be characteristic.

Each CDR3 protein is one row after TCRdb ran MiXCR on the 5' RACE reads. The top ten hold under 1.2% of the sample, which has under 450,000 distinct CDR3 sequences, about a sixth seen once. These receptors have no identified antigens. Sequenced: blood, either unsorted or a sorted T cell fraction (not recorded which). The receptors come from a male donor with ankylosing spondylitis.

V is TRBV29-1 and J is TRBJ2-3, with D possibly being TRBD2 (6 bases). Trimming removed 7 bases from V and 2 bases from J, with 13 bases in between. CDR3 size: 13 residues. Germline CDR1 reads SQVTM; CDR2 reads ANQGSEA. DNA for the CDR3: TGCAGCGAGGAGGGGACCCTCACAGATACGCAGTATTTT. Protein: CSEEGTLTDTQYF.

This clonotype has a handful of counts. The chain recombines TRBV6-5 with TRBJ2-7, with D possibly being TRBD1 (5 bases). This CDR3 has 17 residues. Trimming left V 0 bases short and J 2 bases short, with 17 bases between. Looked up from germline, CDR1 is MNHEY and CDR2 is SVGAGI. The CDR3, as DNA: TGTGCCAGCAGTTACTCGATGGTGGCAGGGCCCACCTACGAGCAGTACTTC. Translation gives CASSYSMVAGPTYEQYF.

This chain joins TRBV7-3 and TRBJ2-3, with no clear D. Trimming pared 5 bases from V and 10 bases from J, leaving 10 bases between. CDR1 is SGHTA and CDR2 is FQGTGA in the germline V gene. The CDR3 is 11 residues long. The CDR3 bases are TGTGCCAGCAGCCCCAATTGGGCGCAGTATTTT. The encoded protein is CASSPNWAQYF.

This clonotype was seen a few times. The chain uses TRBV20-1 and TRBJ2-7, with 10 bases identical to TRBD2. Germline CDR1 is DFQATT and CDR2 is SNEGSKA (reference sequence). CDR3 size: 14 residues. The J segment lost 2 bases and the V segment lost 2 bases, leaving 3 bases of the junction unmatched. The CDR3 coding sequence is TGCAGTGCTAGACCTAGCGGGAGAACCTACGAGCAGTACTTC. Translation gives CSARPSGRTYEQYF.

Only a few counts were recorded for this clonotype. The chain couples TRBV7-9 to TRBJ2-5, with 9 bases matching TRBD2. J was trimmed by 5 bases and V by 2 bases; bases with no gene match: 9. Germline loops: CDR1 SEHNR, CDR2 FQNEAQ (reference sequence). The CDR3 is made up of 16 amino acids. In DNA, the CDR3 is TGTGCCAGCAGCTTATCTAGCGGGGCCCGAGGGGAGACCCAGTACTTC. Translation gives CASSLSSGARGETQYF.

Ten or more counts support this clonotype. V is TRBV12-3 or TRBV12-4 and J is TRBJ2-3; D is possibly TRBD1 or TRBD2 (6 bases each). The CDR3 has 15 amino acids. V was trimmed by 6 bases and J by 6 bases, leaving 19 bases between them. CDR3: CASSSRGGHTDTQYF. CDR3 nucleotide sequence: TGTGCCAGCAGCAGCAGGGGAGGCCACACGGATACGCAGTATTTT.

CDR3 in amino acids: CASSFLLAGPYEQYF. The CDR3 DNA sequence: TGTGCCAGCAGCTTTTTACTAGCGGGGCCCTACGAGCAGTACTTC. The gene calls are TRBV12-3 or TRBV12-4 and TRBJ2-7, with TRBD2 matching over 10 bases. This CDR3 contains 15 residues. V lost 6 bases and J lost 2; bases outside the gene matches: 7.

This clonotype was counted only a few times. The chain has TRBV20-1 and TRBJ1-1; possible D gene TRBD1, 6 bases. The CDR3 loop spans 14 amino acids. V lost 1 base and J 10 bases, leaving 19 bases between the germline ends. CDR1 is DFQATT and CDR2 is SNEGSKA in the germline V gene (reference sequence). CDR3 amino acids: CSARGAGGGPGAFF. CDR3 nucleotides: TGCAGTGCTAGAGGAGCCGGGGGGGGCCCGGGAGCTTTCTTT.

This clonotype was detected ten times or more. The V and J genes are TRBV20-1 and TRBJ1-5, with a tentative D call TRBD1 (6 bases). The CDR3 has 15 amino acids. The V gene lost 7 bases and the J gene lost 0 bases, with 16 bases spanning the gap. Germline V lookup: CDR1 DFQATT, CDR2 SNEGSKA (reference sequence). CDR3 DNA: TGCAGTGGAAGCGTACAGGGTTATAGCAATCAGCCCCAGCATTTT. Translating it yields CSGSVQGYSNQPQHF.

V is TRBV27 and J is TRBJ2-4; tentative D call: TRBD1 (6 bases). Germline lookup yields CDR1 MNHEY and CDR2 SMNVEV (reference sequence). Trimming took off 6 bases at V and 6 bases at J, with 12 bases between the two ends. The CDR3 is made up of 13 amino acids. Here the CDR3 DNA reads TGTGCCAGCAGGCCCTCGGACAGAAACATTCAGTACTTC. Its protein product is CASRPSDRNIQYF.

The sample holds many counts of this clonotype. This sequence joins TRBV12-3 or TRBV12-4 and TRBJ1-1, with D uncertain. The CDR3 sequence is 14 residues long. V shed 0 bases and J shed 8 bases, with 13 bases lying between them. The CDR3 here is CASSLAGFPPEAFF. In DNA, the CDR3 is TGTGCCAGCAGTTTAGCGGGGTTCCCCCCCGAAGCTTTCTTT.

This clonotype was counted a few times. This chain joins TRBV12-3 or TRBV12-4 and TRBJ2-5; 14 bases match TRBD2. V lost 6 bases and J lost 5; bases outside the gene matches: 8. The CDR3 spans 16 residues. CDR3 coding DNA: TGTGCCAGCAGCCGGGGACTAGCGGGAGTCTGGGAGACCCAGTACTTC. It specifies CASSRGLAGVWETQYF.

In nucleotides, the CDR3 is TGCGCCAGCAGCTGGGAGGGCCGCACAGATACGCAGTATTTT. Translation: CASSWEGRTDTQYF. V is TRBV5-1 and J is TRBJ2-3; TRBD2 aligns across 7 bases. This CDR3 comprises 14 residues. Germline V lookup: CDR1 SGHRS, CDR2 YFSETQ. V gave up 3 bases and J gave up 1 base; unmatched junction bases: 2.

The sample holds a few counts of this clonotype. The genes are TRBV7-2 and TRBJ2-7; D is possibly TRBD2 (5 bases). The CDR3 runs 14 residues. V lost 4 bases and J 4 bases, leaving 14 bases between the germline ends. Germline-derived CDR1 and CDR2 are SGHTA and FQGNSA. The CDR3 DNA is TGTGCCAGCAGCTCCAGCCTAGTAGCGTACGAGCAGTACTTC. Translated, it gives CASSSSLVAYEQYF.

This chain joins TRBV6-1 and TRBJ1-1; tentative D call: TRBD1 (6 bases). The ends were cut back, 6 bases at V and 2 bases at J, with 16 bases in the middle. This CDR3 spans 15 amino acids. The germline V gene has CDR1 MNHNS and CDR2 SASEGT. The CDR3 DNA reads as TGTGCCAGCAGAGAGGGCGCGGGGGCAAACACTGAAGCTTTCTTT. Encoded protein: CASREGAGANTEAFF.

V and J are TRBV28 and TRBJ2-7; no clear D gene. Per the germline V gene, CDR1 is MDHEN and CDR2 is SYDVKM. The CDR3 spans 13 residues. The V end was cut by 2 bases, the J end by 0 bases, with 5 bases between. The CDR3 coding sequence is TGTGCCAGCAGTTTACCCTCCTCCTACGAGCAGTACTTC. Its translation is CASSLPSSYEQYF. Together with reference TRBV28 and TRBJ2-7, the CDR3 gives the full variable domain: DVKVTQSSRYLVKRTGEKVFLECVQDMDHENMFWYRQDPGLGLRLIYFSYDVKMKEKGDIPEGYSVSREKKERFSLILESASTNQTSMYLCASSLPSSYEQYFGPGTRLTVT.

V is TRBV9 and J is TRBJ1-2; 10 bases are a match to TRBD1. J was trimmed by 2 bases and V by 0 bases; bases with no gene match: 4. CDR1 and CDR2 from the germline V gene are SGDLS and YYNGEE. This CDR3 has 16 residues. CDR3 sequence: CASSVATGQGNYGYTF. The DNA of the CDR3 is TGTGCCAGCAGCGTAGCCACGGGACAGGGGAACTATGGCTACACCTTC. Complete variable domain (other parts from reference TRBV9 and TRBJ1-2): DSGVTQTPKHLITATGQRVTLRCSPRSGDLSVYWYQQSLDQGLQFLIQYYNGEERAKGNILERFSAQQFPDLHSELNLSSLELGDSALYFCASSVATGQGNYGYTFGSGTRLTVV.

CDR3 sequence (DNA): TGTGCCAGCAGCCAATCTCCCGGGACCCCGGACGAGCAGTACTTC. Protein sequence: CASSQSPGTPDEQYF. J is TRBJ2-7 and V is TRBV7-3; D tentatively reads TRBD1 or TRBD2 (5 bases each). V was pared by 5 bases and J by 5 bases, with 19 bases between. Per the germline V gene, CDR1 is SGHTA and CDR2 is FQGTGA. The CDR3 spans 15 residues.

This chain uses TRBV18 with TRBJ1-6; D might be TRBD1 (6 bases). CDR1 is KGHSH and CDR2 is LQKENI in the germline V gene. CDR3 size: 15 residues. Trimming pared 0 bases from V and 14 bases from J, leaving 17 bases between. This chain's CDR3 is CASSPPPDRDISLHF. In DNA, the CDR3 is TGTGCCAGCTCACCACCCCCGGACCGGGACATCTCCCTCCACTTT.

This clonotype was recorded at least ten times. The chain carries TRBV5-1 and TRBJ1-6; D is undetermined. This CDR3 contains 12 residues. V lost 4 bases and J lost 8, with 7 bases in between. Germline loops: CDR1 SGHRS, CDR2 YFSETQ. The CDR3 DNA reads as TGCGCCAGCAGCCCTATGGATTCACCCCTCCACTTT. Translating gives CASSPMDSPLHF.

This clonotype was counted only a few times. This sequence joins TRBV6-2 or TRBV6-3 and TRBJ2-3, with TRBD1 matching 7 bases. V lost 7 bases and J lost 1; bases outside the gene matches: 2. The CDR3 spans 13 residues. Per the germline V gene, CDR1 is MNHEY and CDR2 is SVGEGT. CDR3 DNA sequence: TGTGCCAGCAACGGACAGGGCACAGATACGCAGTATTTT. It encodes CASNGQGTDTQYF.

This clonotype was seen repeatedly, ten times or more. V gene TRBV29-1 combines with J gene TRBJ2-7, with TRBD2 matching over 13 bases. This CDR3 has 17 residues. The germline V gene encodes CDR1 SQVTM and CDR2 ANQGSEA. The V gene end was trimmed by 7 bases and the J gene end by 6 bases; junction bases not matched to a gene: 18. This CDR3 is CSAGERPGTSGISEQYF. In DNA, the CDR3 is TGCAGCGCCGGGGAACGACCTGGGACTAGCGGGATCTCCGAGCAGTACTTC.

This clonotype appeared once. The J gene is TRBJ2-1, the V gene TRBV6-2 or TRBV6-3, with D perhaps matching TRBD1 (8 bases). V was pared by 5 bases and J by 7 bases, with 21 bases between. Germline values: CDR1 MNHEY, CDR2 SVGEGT. The CDR3 totals 16 residues. CDR3 DNA: TGTGCCAGCAGTGACGGGGGGACAGGTAGGACAAATGAGCAGTTCTTC. It encodes CASSDGGTGRTNEQFF.

This clonotype was seen many times. The chain combines TRBV28 with TRBJ2-6; D unresolved. CDR1 MDHEN and CDR2 SYDVKM come from the germline V gene. The V gene lost 6 bases and the J gene lost 0 bases, with 9 bases spanning the gap. This CDR3 comprises 15 residues. The CDR3 is CASSPDSSGANVLTF. In DNA form, the CDR3 reads TGTGCCAGCAGCCCCGATTCCTCTGGGGCCAACGTCCTGACTTTC.

The chain carries TRBV5-1 and TRBJ1-1; a possible D gene is TRBD1 (6 bases). Looked up from germline, CDR1 is SGHRS and CDR2 is YFSETQ. The CDR3 totals 17 residues. The V end lost 7 bases, the J end lost 1 base, and 23 bases lay between the germline ends. CDR3 sequence: CASSLGGSGTQNTEAFF. CDR3 nucleotide sequence: TGCGCCAGCTCCCTCGGGGGCTCCGGGACCCAGAACACTGAAGCTTTCTTT.

With respect to this clonotype: At one boundary the junction diverges from the germline segment, which might be a read error. CDR3: CASSLAGVSTGLGF. The CDR3 DNA reads TGTGCCAGCAGCTTAGCGGGGGTCTCGACAGGCCTGGGTTTT. The rearrangement joins TRBV7-8 to TRBJ1-1; tentatively, D is TRBD1 (6 bases). This CDR3 spans 14 amino acids. The V gene's germline CDR1 is SGHVS and CDR2 FQNEAQ.

The rearrangement uses TRBV4-1 and TRBJ1-4; 10 nucleotides match TRBD1. The junction had 11 bases not matched to a gene; V was cut back by 4 bases and J by 6 bases. This CDR3 contains 17 residues. Germline lookup yields CDR1 MGHRA and CDR2 YSYEKL. The CDR3 reads CASSPPPGTGEDEKLFF. CDR3 sequence (DNA): TGCGCCAGCAGCCCACCCCCCGGGACAGGGGAAGATGAAAAACTGTTTTTT.

J is TRBJ1-1 and V is TRBV9; D gene unclear. The germline V and J ends were trimmed by 5 bases and 0 bases, with 23 bases remaining between them. The CDR3 sequence is 18 residues long. Germline V lookup: CDR1 SGDLS, CDR2 YYNGEE. In nucleotides, the CDR3 is TGTGCCAGCAGGGATTTCCTGGGTTCAGGAGATATGAACACTGAAGCTTTCTTT. Protein: CASRDFLGSGDMNTEAFF.

V and J are TRBV6-4 and TRBJ2-7; no reliable D call. This CDR3 comprises 10 residues. V lost 6 bases, J lost 7 bases, and 7 bases lay in between. From germline, CDR1 is MRHNA and CDR2 SNTAGT. The CDR3 sequence: CASSLEEQYF. The CDR3 DNA follows: TGTGCCAGCAGCCTTGAAGAGCAGTACTTC.

The rearrangement uses TRBV5-1 and TRBJ2-7, with TRBD2 matching 14 bases. Per the germline V gene, CDR1 is SGHRS and CDR2 is YFSETQ. The V and J ends lost 0 bases and 6 bases, in that order; junction bases with no gene match: 2. The CDR3 consists of 15 residues. The CDR3 region is CASSLAGTSGSEQYF. CDR3 nucleotides: TGCGCCAGCAGCTTGGCCGGGACTAGCGGGAGCGAGCAGTACTTC.